The rows below give T cell receptor beta chains drawn from one sample of a study of control samples from healthy donors and cancer patients. Method: immunoSEQ multiplex PCR; TCRdb's copy keeps in-frame clones and lacks some. Of 150,000 or so clones in the sample, over 85% are singletons; the top ten hold around 5.4%. The sequencing input was blood. These TCRs come from a man between 35 and 55 years old in good health. CDR3s include the opening cysteine and the closing phenylalanine or tryptophan. The D gene is left open where the match is weak. Size tells how often a clone was seen (once, few, many) or the class of an expanded clone, and some rows leave it out.

J gene: TRBJ2-1; clone size: .; V gene: TRBV10-1; D gene: TRBD2; CDR3 protein: CASSSSGGPNEQFF; CDR3 DNA: TGCGCCAGCAGCTCAAGCGGGGGGCCCAATGAGCAGTTCTTC
J gene: TRBJ1-1; clone size: .; V gene: TRBV12-3/TRBV12-4; D gene: .; CDR3 protein: CASSGSEAFF; CDR3 DNA: TGTGCCAGCAGTGGCTCGGAAGCTTTCTTT
J gene: TRBJ1-6; clone size: .; V gene: TRBV25-1; D gene: .; CDR3 protein: CASSEVSQNRRSSPLHF; CDR3 DNA: TGTGCCAGCAGTGAAGTGAGTCAAAACAGAAGAAGTTCACCCCTCCACTTT
J gene: TRBJ2-1; clone size: .; V gene: TRBV6-5; D gene: TRBD2; CDR3 protein: CASSQRLANEQFF; CDR3 DNA: TGTGCCAGCAGTCAAAGACTAGCCAATGAGCAGTTCTTC
J gene: TRBJ1-1; clone size: .; V gene: TRBV11-2; D gene: TRBD1; CDR3 protein: CASSSRQGGSSSTEAFF; CDR3 DNA: TGTGCCAGCAGCTCCAGACAGGGGGGGAGTTCGTCCACTGAAGCTTTCTTT
J gene: TRBJ1-1; clone size: .; V gene: TRBV11-2; D gene: TRBD1; CDR3 protein: CASRPAGTGGTEAFF; CDR3 DNA: TGTGCCAGCAGGCCGGCCGGGACAGGCGGGACTGAAGCTTTCTTT
J gene: TRBJ1-2; clone size: .; V gene: TRBV5-6; D gene: .; CDR3 protein: CASSLSEGLNRGYTF; CDR3 DNA: TGTGCCAGCAGCTTGTCTGAGGGTCTTAACAGGGGCTACACCTTC
J gene: TRBJ2-6; clone size: .; V gene: TRBV7-2; D gene: .; CDR3 protein: CASSLSNSGANVLTF; CDR3 DNA: TGTGCCAGCAGCCTTAGTAACTCTGGGGCCAACGTCCTGACTTTC
J gene: TRBJ1-5; clone size: .; V gene: TRBV6-5; D gene: TRBD1; CDR3 protein: CASRPDRGLNQPQHF; CDR3 DNA: TGTGCCAGCAGACCGGACAGGGGGCTCAATCAGCCCCAGCATTTT
J gene: TRBJ1-2; clone size: .; V gene: TRBV28; D gene: .; CDR3 protein: CASKQGTRNYGYTF; CDR3 DNA: TGTGCCAGCAAACAGGGTACCCGAAACTATGGCTACACCTTC
J gene: TRBJ1-2; clone size: .; V gene: TRBV4-3; D gene: .; CDR3 protein: CASSQDRAVDYGYTF; CDR3 DNA: TGCGCCAGCAGCCAAGATCGGGCGGTGGATTATGGCTACACCTTC
J gene: TRBJ1-4; clone size: .; V gene: TRBV3-1/TRBV3-2; D gene: .; CDR3 protein: CASSQIPTNEKLFF; CDR3 DNA: TGTGCCAGCAGCCAAATCCCCACTAATGAAAAACTGTTTTTT
J gene: TRBJ2-2; clone size: .; V gene: TRBV27; D gene: .; CDR3 protein: CASTSLGTLDTGELFF; CDR3 DNA: TGTGCCAGCACCTCCCTGGGCACCCTCGACACCGGGGAGCTGTTTTTT
J gene: TRBJ1-1; clone size: .; V gene: TRBV19; D gene: TRBD1; CDR3 protein: CASSISQGAVTEAFF; CDR3 DNA: TGTGCCAGTAGTATATCCCAGGGGGCGGTCACTGAAGCTTTCTTT
J gene: TRBJ2-1; clone size: .; V gene: TRBV29-1; D gene: .; CDR3 protein: CSAVGGWNEQFF; CDR3 DNA: TGCAGCGCGGTCGGGGGATGGAATGAGCAGTTCTTC
J gene: TRBJ2-1; clone size: .; V gene: TRBV15; D gene: TRBD2; CDR3 protein: CATSRDTLAAHNEQFF; CDR3 DNA: TGTGCCACCAGCAGAGATACCCTAGCGGCCCACAATGAGCAGTTCTTC
J gene: TRBJ1-1; clone size: .; V gene: TRBV6-2/TRBV6-3; D gene: .; CDR3 protein: CASSLRPPVNTEAFF; CDR3 DNA: TGTGCCAGCAGCCTCCGGCCCCCGGTGAACACTGAAGCTTTCTTT
J gene: TRBJ1-5; clone size: few; V gene: TRBV18; D gene: .; CDR3 protein: CASSPNSDGQPQHF; CDR3 DNA: TGTGCCAGCTCACCAAATTCGGATGGGCAGCCCCAGCATTTT
J gene: TRBJ2-3; clone size: .; V gene: TRBV3-1/TRBV3-2; D gene: .; CDR3 protein: CASSRLGGGSTDTQYF; CDR3 DNA: TGTGCCAGCAGCCGGCTGGGTGGGGGAAGCACAGATACGCAGTATTTT
J gene: TRBJ1-2; clone size: .; V gene: TRBV3-1/TRBV3-2; D gene: .; CDR3 protein: CASSQVYRLNYGYTF; CDR3 DNA: TGTGCCAGCAGCCAAGTTTACAGGTTGAACTATGGCTACACCTTC
J gene: TRBJ2-6; clone size: .; V gene: TRBV19; D gene: .; CDR3 protein: CASMGRTPPGANVLTF; CDR3 DNA: TGTGCCAGTATGGGTCGAACCCCCCCCGGGGCCAACGTCCTGACTTTC
J gene: TRBJ1-4; clone size: .; V gene: TRBV2; D gene: TRBD1; CDR3 protein: CASSANRGGEKLFF; CDR3 DNA: TGTGCCAGCAGTGCTAACAGGGGAGGTGAAAAACTGTTTTTT
J gene: TRBJ2-7; clone size: .; V gene: TRBV10-2; D gene: TRBD1; CDR3 protein: CAARQGTSYEQYF; CDR3 DNA: TGCGCCGCACGACAGGGGACCTCCTACGAGCAGTACTTC
J gene: TRBJ1-1; clone size: .; V gene: TRBV29-1; D gene: TRBD1; CDR3 protein: CSGTGNTEAFF; CDR3 DNA: TGCAGCGGGACAGGGAACACTGAAGCTTTCTTT
J gene: TRBJ1-6; clone size: .; V gene: TRBV20-1; D gene: .; CDR3 protein: CSASFGRDGSPLHF; CDR3 DNA: TGCAGTGCTAGTTTCGGCAGGGATGGTTCACCCCTCCACTTT
J gene: TRBJ2-7; clone size: .; V gene: TRBV27; D gene: TRBD1; CDR3 protein: CASQRDRGPYEQYF; CDR3 DNA: TGTGCCAGTCAGCGGGACAGGGGGCCCTACGAGCAGTACTTC
J gene: TRBJ2-7; clone size: .; V gene: TRBV30; D gene: TRBD2; CDR3 protein: CAWSGGANEQYF; CDR3 DNA: TGTGCCTGGAGCGGGGGGGCAAACGAGCAGTACTTC
J gene: TRBJ1-4; clone size: .; V gene: TRBV9; D gene: TRBD1; CDR3 protein: CASSVDRGQGEKLFF; CDR3 DNA: TGTGCCAGCAGCGTAGATAGAGGACAGGGTGAAAAACTGTTTTTT
J gene: TRBJ1-6; clone size: .; V gene: TRBV19; D gene: .; CDR3 protein: CASREISSYNSPLHF; CDR3 DNA: TGTGCCAGTAGGGAGATCAGCTCCTATAATTCACCCCTCCACTTT
J gene: TRBJ2-7; clone size: .; V gene: TRBV6-6; D gene: TRBD1; CDR3 protein: CASSYSQGGHEQYF; CDR3 DNA: TGTGCCAGCAGTTACTCACAGGGGGGACACGAGCAGTACTTC
J gene: TRBJ2-2; clone size: .; V gene: TRBV7-6; D gene: TRBD1; CDR3 protein: CASSLGTGYDGELFF; CDR3 DNA: TGTGCCAGCAGCTTAGGGACAGGGTACGACGGGGAGCTGTTTTTT
J gene: TRBJ1-3; clone size: .; V gene: TRBV10-2; D gene: .; CDR3 protein: CASADRGAFSGNTIYF; CDR3 DNA: TGCGCCAGCGCGGACCGGGGGGCCTTCTCTGGAAACACCATATATTTT
J gene: TRBJ2-7; clone size: .; V gene: TRBV19; D gene: .; CDR3 protein: CASSAGTSLSYEQYF; CDR3 DNA: TGTGCCAGTAGTGCAGGGACATCTCTCTCCTACGAGCAGTACTTC
J gene: TRBJ2-7; clone size: .; V gene: TRBV12-3/TRBV12-4; D gene: .; CDR3 protein: CASSDRISYEQYF; CDR3 DNA: TGTGCCAGCAGTGACCGGATATCCTACGAGCAGTACTTC
J gene: TRBJ1-2; clone size: .; V gene: TRBV5-1; D gene: TRBD1; CDR3 protein: CATRTGFNYGYTF; CDR3 DNA: TGCGCCACCCGGACAGGATTTAACTATGGCTACACCTTC
J gene: TRBJ2-1; clone size: .; V gene: TRBV6-5; D gene: TRBD1; CDR3 protein: CASSFDRGSYNEQFF; CDR3 DNA: TGTGCCAGCAGTTTCGACAGGGGATCCTACAATGAGCAGTTCTTC
J gene: TRBJ1-2; clone size: .; V gene: TRBV9; D gene: .; CDR3 protein: CASSVARDEKTYGYTF; CDR3 DNA: TGTGCCAGCAGCGTAGCTCGGGATGAGAAGACTTATGGCTACACCTTC
J gene: TRBJ1-4; clone size: .; V gene: TRBV7-9; D gene: .; CDR3 protein: CASRRSVGEKLFF; CDR3 DNA: TGTGCCAGCAGGAGAAGTGTTGGTGAAAAACTGTTTTTT
J gene: TRBJ1-3; clone size: .; V gene: TRBV27; D gene: .; CDR3 protein: CASSAIRGNTIYF; CDR3 DNA: TGTGCCAGCAGTGCCATCAGGGGAAACACCATATATTTT
J gene: TRBJ2-1; clone size: few; V gene: TRBV18; D gene: .; CDR3 protein: CASSPPGVGTYNEQFF; CDR3 DNA: TGTGCCAGCTCACCACCGGGGGTAGGAACCTACAATGAGCAGTTCTTC
J gene: TRBJ1-1; clone size: .; V gene: TRBV4-3; D gene: .; CDR3 protein: CASSQVTGGVGAEAFF; CDR3 DNA: TGCGCCAGCAGCCAAGTCACGGGGGGGGTTGGGGCCGAAGCTTTCTTT
J gene: TRBJ1-3; clone size: many; V gene: TRBV29-1; D gene: TRBD1; CDR3 protein: CSAKTGGSGNTIYF; CDR3 DNA: TGCAGCGCAAAGACAGGGGGATCTGGAAACACCATATATTTT
J gene: TRBJ1-1; clone size: .; V gene: TRBV27; D gene: .; CDR3 protein: CASSLSGSRPYVAFF; CDR3 DNA: TGTGCCAGCAGTTTATCAGGCAGTAGGCCTTACGTAGCTTTCTTT
J gene: TRBJ1-2; clone size: .; V gene: TRBV18; D gene: .; CDR3 protein: CASSSVSNYGYTF; CDR3 DNA: TGTGCCAGCTCATCGGTCTCCAACTATGGCTACACCTTC
J gene: TRBJ1-2; clone size: .; V gene: TRBV30; D gene: .; CDR3 protein: CAWSSSWTSGYTF; CDR3 DNA: TGTGCCTGGAGTTCCTCGTGGACTAGTGGCTACACCTTC